Each of the 5 T cell receptor beta chains below was sequenced from the same sample in a study of cytomegalovirus exposure and HLA in healthy donors. Primers for the PCR totalled 60 Vbeta and 13 Jbeta. Sequencing was performed with immunoSEQ multiplex PCR; in TCRdb, only in-frame clones are kept and a portion is missing. The sample contains over 150,000 clones, over 70% of which appear only once. Input material: PBMCs. The receptor set was obtained from a man younger than 45 in good health and CMV-seropositive.

V gene TRBV18 combines with J gene TRBJ2-7; 8 bases are a match to TRBD2. CDR1 KGHSH and CDR2 LQKENI come from the germline V gene. This CDR3 is built from 16 residues. The junction had 9 bases not matched to a gene; V was cut back by 3 bases and J by 2 bases. The CDR3, as DNA: TGTGCCAGCTCACCCCGTCGAGCGGGAGCGCCCTACGAGCAGTACTTC. Translated: CASSPRRAGAPYEQYF.

V usage is TRBV2 and J usage is TRBJ2-2, with a possible D match to TRBD2 (5 bases). Germline CDR1 SNHLY, CDR2 FYNNEI. CDR3 length: 13 amino acids. V lost 1 base and J lost 7, with 7 bases in between. The CDR3 nucleotides read TGTGCCAGCAGTGAAGTAGCGCGCGGGGAGCTGTTTTTT. It is translated as CASSEVARGELFF.

This clone showed up just once. The rearrangement links TRBV2 to TRBJ2-5; 10 nucleotides align to TRBD1. The ends lost 11 bases at V and 3 bases at J; junction bases unmatched: 9. Germline V gene data show CDR1 as SNHLY and CDR2 as FYNNEI. This CDR3 contains 14 residues. CDR3 sequence (DNA): TGTGCCGGGCTCCGACAGGGGGCAAAAGAGACCCAGTACTTC. It yields the protein CAGLRQGAKETQYF.

The rearrangement uses TRBV7-6 and TRBJ2-5; TRBD2 aligns across 7 bases. The V and J ends lost 2 bases and 1 base, in that order; junction bases with no gene match: 7. CDR1 SGHVS and CDR2 FNYEAQ come from the germline V gene. The CDR3 loop spans 16 amino acids. This CDR3 is CASSLSPSGFQETQYF. DNA of the CDR3: TGTGCCAGCAGCTTATCCCCTAGCGGTTTCCAAGAGACCCAGTACTTC.

This clone appeared a single time. The chain has TRBV5-1 and TRBJ2-3; TRBD2 is a possible D gene (5 bases). This CDR3 spans 15 amino acids. Deletions cut 4 bases from V and 5 bases from J, with 17 bases between. The germline V gene has CDR1 SGHRS and CDR2 YFSETQ. CDR3 nucleotides: TGCGCCAGCAGCCCGCTCGACTTGGCGGGAGATACGCAGTATTTT. As protein: CASSPLDLAGDTQYF.